The clone carrying this T cell receptor beta chain came up once. V was cut by 2 bases and J by 2 bases, with 8 bases left in between. CDR1 and CDR2 from the germline V gene are SGDLS and YYNGEE. The CDR3 is 14 amino acids. This sample was taken from a study of T cell changes during pregnancy in multiple sclerosis. Sequencing was performed with immunoSEQ multiplex PCR; in TCRdb, only in-frame clones are kept and a portion is missing. Among about 69,000 clones, about 91% were seen once, and the ten largest hold roughly 0.3%. This material consisted of CD4+ T cells from peripheral blood mononuclear cells, taken in the third trimester of pregnancy. The chain is built from TRBV9 and TRBJ1-5, with D perhaps TRBD1 (6 bases). This clonotype was sampled from a female donor in good health, enrolled as a control in a pregnancy study. Written as DNA, the CDR3 is TGTGCCAGCAGCGTTTCAGGGGGCAATCAGCCCCAGCATTTT. This codes for CASSVSGGNQPQHF. The whole variable domain, filled in from reference TRBV9 and TRBJ1-5, reads DSGVTQTPKHLITATGQRVTLRCSPRSGDLSVYWYQQSLDQGLQFLIQYYNGEERAKGNILERFSAQQFPDLHSELNLSSLELGDSALYFCASSVSGGNQPQHFGDGTRLSIL.